By share, the clone carrying this T cell receptor (beta chain) ranks as medium-sized. The antigen is unknown. Multiplex touch-down PCR with TRB-A/B primers amplified rearranged V-D-J TRB sequences. Each CDR3 protein gets one entry after TCRdb re-called the multiplex PCR reads with MiXCR. The data hold 6,500 to 8,000 distinct CDR3 sequences, with 30% observed a single time. The CDR3 contains 12 residues. V was pared by 5 bases and J by 5 bases, with 9 bases between. TCR beta rearrangements were amplified from peripheral blood genomic DNA. These data are taken from a study of T cell repertoires in aging, cancer and after chemotherapy. Study-level information: Donors were grouped into six age bands spanning 30 or younger through 70 or older. Paired samples before and after chemotherapy came from chronic lymphocytic leukemia patients on fludarabine- or bendamustine-based regimens.

Study results and caveats: In healthy donors, age-related TCR diversity loss mainly reflected lost richness. Rebound thymic output was suggested by rising median generation probability during chemotherapy in each cancer cohort.

The sequencing sample was made of blood. The sequence was obtained from a human donor with a blood cancer. The rearrangement links TRBV12-3 or TRBV12-4 to TRBJ2-5; D is ambiguous. This chain's CDR3 is CASSPQSETQYF. The CDR3 DNA is TGTGCCAGCAGTCCGCAGTCGGAGACCCAGTACTTC.